This TCR beta chain was recovered during a study of cytomegalovirus exposure and HLA in healthy donors. Notes on the study in general: High sensitivity and specificity were reportedly achieved when the classifier diagnosed cytomegalovirus status. Excluded: some indistinguishable V segments such as TRBV6-2 and TRBV6-3. The study listed 150 to 200 cytomegalovirus-associated TCR beta chains.

With regard to this clone: The antigen is not known.

The CDR3 has 14 residues. The PCR ran on 60 Vbeta and 13 Jbeta primers. Clones were sequenced by immunoSEQ multiplex PCR, and TCRdb holds only the in-frame ones, with some missing. The sample has 90,000 or so clones, just under 80% seen once. The TCR comes from a male donor in good health and CMV-seropositive. Sequencing was done on a sample of PBMCs. This chain links TRBV21-1 with TRBJ1-5. TRBV21-1 is deemed a pseudogene. CDR3 nucleotide sequence: TGTGCCAGCAGCAAAGGAGAGGGCAATCAGCCCCAGCATTTT. It specifies CASSKGEGNQPQHF.